Listed below are T cell receptor beta chains from one sample, sequenced in a study of T-cell reconstitution after alpha-beta-depleted transplantation in children. MiXCR, applied by TCRdb to the PCR reads, yields one record per CDR3 protein. The table lists roughly 350,000 distinct CDR3 sequences, around 15% of them singletons, with around 41% in the top ten. This material consisted of PBMCs, mostly from graft donor cells, taken 360 days after TCRalphabeta/CD19-depleted stem cell transplant. The source of these receptors is a male patient between 2 and 15 years old who had a stem cell transplant for acute lymphoblastic leukemia, so the T cells may come from the graft donor. The CDR3 runs from the conserved cysteine through the conserved F or W. Fields, in order: J gene, clone size, V gene, D gene, CDR3 DNA, CDR3 protein. The D gene is left open where the match is weak. Size is omitted from some rows. Given values are once, few, many or a class for expanded clones.

J gene: TRBJ2-3; clone size: few; V gene: TRBV10-3; D gene: TRBD2; CDR3 DNA: TGTGCCATCAGTGAGTCGGCTAGCGGGAGGACCGGGGATACGCAGTATTTT; CDR3 protein: CAISESASGRTGDTQYF
J gene: TRBJ2-7; clone size: few; V gene: TRBV11-2; D gene: .; CDR3 DNA: TGTGCCAGCAGCTTAGATCGTTTCTACGAGCAGTACTTC; CDR3 protein: CASSLDRFYEQYF
J gene: TRBJ2-1; clone size: few; V gene: TRBV5-1; D gene: .; CDR3 DNA: TGCGCCAGCAGCTTGGGGCAGGGCGGCCCCTACAATGAGCAGTTCTTC; CDR3 protein: CASSLGQGGPYNEQFF
J gene: TRBJ2-7; clone size: few; V gene: TRBV20-1; D gene: TRBD1; CDR3 DNA: TGCAGTGCCGGGGACAGATTCTACGAGCAGTACTTC; CDR3 protein: CSAGDRFYEQYF
J gene: TRBJ2-1; clone size: few; V gene: TRBV9; D gene: TRBD2; CDR3 DNA: TGTGCCAGCAGCGGGGGACTAGCGAGATACAATGAGCAGTTCTTC; CDR3 protein: CASSGGLARYNEQFF
J gene: TRBJ2-7; clone size: .; V gene: TRBV12-3/TRBV12-4; D gene: TRBD1; CDR3 DNA: TGTGCCAGCAGTTCGGGACAGGGGGTGGCCGAGCAGTACTTC; CDR3 protein: CASSSGQGVAEQYF
J gene: TRBJ2-6; clone size: few; V gene: TRBV7-8; D gene: .; CDR3 DNA: TGTGCCAGCAGCTCCTTGCGGGGACAAGTGTTCCTCTCTGGGGCCAACGTCCTGACTTTC; CDR3 protein: CASSSLRGQVFLSGANVLTF
J gene: TRBJ2-7; clone size: few; V gene: TRBV3-1; D gene: TRBD2; CDR3 DNA: TGTGCCAGCAGCCAAGGCGGGAGTTGGTCCTACGAGCAGTACTTC; CDR3 protein: CASSQGGSWSYEQYF
J gene: TRBJ1-1; clone size: few; V gene: TRBV6-5; D gene: TRBD1; CDR3 DNA: TGTGCCAGCAGTTACTCTACTCCAGGGGGCAACACTGAAGCTTTCTTT; CDR3 protein: CASSYSTPGGNTEAFF
J gene: TRBJ2-1; clone size: many; V gene: TRBV5-1; D gene: TRBD2; CDR3 DNA: TGCGCCAGCAGTCCGACTAGCGGGGTGTACAATGAGCAGTTCTTC; CDR3 protein: CASSPTSGVYNEQFF
J gene: TRBJ2-5; clone size: .; V gene: TRBV20-1; D gene: .; CDR3 DNA: TGCAGTGCTAGAGTGGGGGTTGAGACCCAGTACTTC; CDR3 protein: CSARVGVETQYF
J gene: TRBJ2-1; clone size: .; V gene: TRBV24-1; D gene: .; CDR3 DNA: TGTGCCACCAGTGATTCTAGGTACAATGAGCAGTTCTTC; CDR3 protein: CATSDSRYNEQFF
J gene: TRBJ1-4; clone size: once; V gene: TRBV24-1; D gene: .; CDR3 DNA: TGTGCCACCAGTAATCGACAGGAAGGGGAGGTGGATGAAAAACTGTTTTTT; CDR3 protein: CATSNRQEGEVDEKLFF
J gene: TRBJ2-3; clone size: .; V gene: TRBV7-2; D gene: TRBD1; CDR3 DNA: TGTGCCAGCAGCCGGACAGGGTATACAGATACGCAGTATTTT; CDR3 protein: CASSRTGYTDTQYF
J gene: TRBJ2-7; clone size: few; V gene: TRBV5-1; D gene: TRBD1; CDR3 DNA: TGCGCCAGCAGATCCACTTTATTGACAGGGAACGAGCAGTACTTC; CDR3 protein: CASRSTLLTGNEQYF
J gene: TRBJ2-7; clone size: few; V gene: TRBV5-1; D gene: TRBD1; CDR3 DNA: TGCGCCAGCAGCTTGGGGGACAGGGAGTCCCCCTACGAGCAGTACTTC; CDR3 protein: CASSLGDRESPYEQYF
J gene: TRBJ2-2; clone size: .; V gene: TRBV11-1; D gene: TRBD2; CDR3 DNA: TGTGCCAGCAGCTTAGTCGGCGTCGCTAGCGGATCCAACACCGGGGAGCTGTTTTTT; CDR3 protein: CASSLVGVASGSNTGELFF
J gene: TRBJ2-1; clone size: many; V gene: TRBV5-1; D gene: .; CDR3 DNA: TGCGCCAGCAGCTTTAGCCCTCTAGGTTACAATGAGCAGTTCTTC; CDR3 protein: CASSFSPLGYNEQFF
J gene: TRBJ2-1; clone size: few; V gene: TRBV19; D gene: .; CDR3 DNA: TGTGCCAGTAGTATAGTCGGAGGCTACAATGAGCAGTTCTTC; CDR3 protein: CASSIVGGYNEQFF
J gene: TRBJ1-4; clone size: many; V gene: TRBV6-5; D gene: .; CDR3 DNA: TGTGCCAGCAGTCCCCCAGGGCGGGCCAATGAAAAACTGTTTTTT; CDR3 protein: CASSPPGRANEKLFF
J gene: TRBJ1-2; clone size: .; V gene: TRBV9; D gene: .; CDR3 DNA: TGTGCCAGCAGCATTAGCCCAGGGACGCTCACGAGCTACACCTTC; CDR3 protein: CASSISPGTLTSYTF
J gene: TRBJ2-2; clone size: .; V gene: TRBV5-6; D gene: TRBD1; CDR3 DNA: TGTGCCAGCAGCTGGATGACAGGGGCCACCGGGGAGCTGTTTTTT; CDR3 protein: CASSWMTGATGELFF
J gene: TRBJ1-4; clone size: few; V gene: TRBV4-1; D gene: TRBD1; CDR3 DNA: TGCGCCAGCAGCCCTTTGGGACAGCGGGCTGAAAAACTGTTTTTT; CDR3 protein: CASSPLGQRAEKLFF
J gene: TRBJ1-5; clone size: few; V gene: TRBV11-2; D gene: .; CDR3 DNA: TGTGCCAGCAGCTTATCGGGCACCTATAGCAATCAGCCCCAGCATTTT; CDR3 protein: CASSLSGTYSNQPQHF
J gene: TRBJ2-5; clone size: few; V gene: TRBV15; D gene: .; CDR3 DNA: TGTGCCACCAGCAGAGATAACGGGGAGACCCAGTACTTC; CDR3 protein: CATSRDNGETQYF
J gene: TRBJ2-7; clone size: few; V gene: TRBV11-1; D gene: TRBD2; CDR3 DNA: TGTGCCAGCAGCCGACAGGGACTAGCGGGAGGACGGGCCTACGAGCAGTACTTC; CDR3 protein: CASSRQGLAGGRAYEQYF
J gene: TRBJ1-2; clone size: few; V gene: TRBV12-3/TRBV12-4; D gene: .; CDR3 DNA: TGTGCCAGCAGTTTAAAAGGGAGGGTAGGCTACACCTTC; CDR3 protein: CASSLKGRVGYTF
J gene: TRBJ2-1; clone size: few; V gene: TRBV4-1; D gene: .; CDR3 DNA: TGCGCCAGCAGCCAAGAGGCCCAGGCCTACAATGAGCAGTTCTTC; CDR3 protein: CASSQEAQAYNEQFF
J gene: TRBJ2-7; clone size: .; V gene: TRBV7-2; D gene: .; CDR3 DNA: TGTGCCAGCAGCTTCTTTTTGGATTCCTACGAGCAGTACTTC; CDR3 protein: CASSFFLDSYEQYF
J gene: TRBJ1-1; clone size: few; V gene: TRBV20-1; D gene: TRBD1; CDR3 DNA: TGCAGTGCTAGTAAACCAGGGGGGGACACTGAAGCTTTCTTT; CDR3 protein: CSASKPGGDTEAFF
J gene: TRBJ1-2; clone size: few; V gene: TRBV25-1; D gene: .; CDR3 DNA: TGTGCCAGCAGTGAAACAGGGCACGGCTACACCTTC; CDR3 protein: CASSETGHGYTF
J gene: TRBJ2-2; clone size: .; V gene: TRBV4-2; D gene: .; CDR3 DNA: TGTGCCAGCAGCCAAGTGGGTAGTGGCTCGGCCACCGGGGAGCTGTTTTTT; CDR3 protein: CASSQVGSGSATGELFF
J gene: TRBJ2-3; clone size: few; V gene: TRBV25-1; D gene: .; CDR3 DNA: TGTGCCAGCAGTGGAGGAGTTGGGGGCACAGATACGCAGTATTTT; CDR3 protein: CASSGGVGGTDTQYF
J gene: TRBJ2-2; clone size: few; V gene: TRBV29-1; D gene: TRBD1; CDR3 DNA: TGCAGCGTTGAGGGACAGGGGGCGAGTGGGGAGCTGTTTTTT; CDR3 protein: CSVEGQGASGELFF
J gene: TRBJ1-1; clone size: .; V gene: TRBV5-1; D gene: .; CDR3 DNA: TGCGCCAGCAGCTTGGAAACGAACACTGAAGCTTTCTTT; CDR3 protein: CASSLETNTEAFF
J gene: TRBJ1-5; clone size: .; V gene: TRBV27; D gene: TRBD1; CDR3 DNA: TGTGCCAGCAGTCCCAGACAGGGTATTACTCAGCCCCAGCATTTT; CDR3 protein: CASSPRQGITQPQHF
J gene: TRBJ1-5; clone size: .; V gene: TRBV12-3/TRBV12-4; D gene: .; CDR3 DNA: TGTGCCAGCAGTTTAGCGCGGCGGCACCAGCCCCAGCATTTT; CDR3 protein: CASSLARRHQPQHF
J gene: TRBJ2-7; clone size: .; V gene: TRBV4-1; D gene: .; CDR3 DNA: TGCGCCAGCAGCCAAGGACATCCCAGGTTCCGTTACGAGCAGTACTTC; CDR3 protein: CASSQGHPRFRYEQYF
J gene: TRBJ2-1; clone size: few; V gene: TRBV5-1; D gene: .; CDR3 DNA: TGCGCCAGCAGCTTGGGCCCTATATCCCCGAATGAGCAGTTCTTC; CDR3 protein: CASSLGPISPNEQFF
J gene: TRBJ2-2; clone size: .; V gene: TRBV20-1; D gene: .; CDR3 DNA: TGCAGTGCTAATGTGGGGGGCGGGGGTTACACCGGGGAGCTGTTTTTT; CDR3 protein: CSANVGGGGYTGELFF